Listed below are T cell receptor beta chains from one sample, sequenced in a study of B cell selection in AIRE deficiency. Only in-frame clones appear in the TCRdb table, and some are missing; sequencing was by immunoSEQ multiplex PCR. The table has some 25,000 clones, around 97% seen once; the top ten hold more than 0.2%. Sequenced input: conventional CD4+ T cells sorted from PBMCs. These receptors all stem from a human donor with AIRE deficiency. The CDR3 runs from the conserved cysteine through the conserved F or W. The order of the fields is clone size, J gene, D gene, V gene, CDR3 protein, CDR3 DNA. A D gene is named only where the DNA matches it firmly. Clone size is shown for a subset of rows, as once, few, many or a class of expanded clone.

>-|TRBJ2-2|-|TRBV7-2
CASSLARGHSGELFF
TGTGCCAGCAGCTTAGCGCGTGGCCATTCTGGGGAGCTGTTTTTT
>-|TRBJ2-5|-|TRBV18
CASSPWGPGETQYF
TGTGCCAGCTCACCCTGGGGACCGGGGGAGACCCAGTACTTC
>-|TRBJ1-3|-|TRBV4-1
CASSQSRRSTGNTIYF
TGCGCCAGCAGCCAATCGAGGAGGTCGACTGGAAACACCATATATTTT
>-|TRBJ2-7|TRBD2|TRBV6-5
CASSYGTSYGQYF
TGTGCCAGCAGTTACGGGACTAGCTACGGGCAGTACTTC
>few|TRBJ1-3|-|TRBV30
CAWSRLMSSGNTIYF
TGTGCCTGGAGCCGCCTAATGAGCTCTGGAAACACCATATATTTT
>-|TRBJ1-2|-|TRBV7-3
CASSLRPGAMGYGYTF
TGTGCCAGCAGCTTAAGGCCGGGAGCCATGGGCTATGGCTACACCTTC
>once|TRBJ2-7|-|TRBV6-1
CASSYAGEQYF
TGTGCCAGCAGTTACGCGGGGGAGCAGTACTTC
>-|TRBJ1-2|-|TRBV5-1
CASFVGGLSDRGRSYGYTF
TGCGCCAGCTTCGTGGGGGGCCTATCGGACCGGGGAAGAAGCTATGGCTACACCTTC
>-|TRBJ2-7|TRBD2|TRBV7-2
CASSLRTGGPSYEQYF
TGTGCCAGCAGCTTAAGAACGGGAGGGCCTTCCTACGAGCAGTACTTC
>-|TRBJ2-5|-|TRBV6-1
CASSEAFGQRVAQETQYF
TGTGCCAGCAGTGAAGCCTTCGGACAGAGGGTAGCCCAAGAGACCCAGTACTTC
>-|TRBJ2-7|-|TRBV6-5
CASSRSYEQYF
TGTGCCAGCAGTCGGTCCTACGAGCAGTACTTC
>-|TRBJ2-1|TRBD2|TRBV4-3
CASSPQRGLAYNEQFF
TGCGCCAGCAGCCCCCAACGGGGACTAGCATACAATGAGCAGTTCTTC
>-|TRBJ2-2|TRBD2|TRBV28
CASSSSGLAGSTGELFF
TGTGCCAGCAGTTCCTCCGGACTAGCGGGGTCCACCGGGGAGCTGTTTTTT
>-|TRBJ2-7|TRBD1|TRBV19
CASSNLGQPTYEQYF
TGTGCCAGTAGCAATCTGGGACAGCCCACCTACGAGCAGTACTTC
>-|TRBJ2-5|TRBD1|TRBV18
CASSPLDRQETQYF
TGTGCCAGCTCACCGTTGGACAGGCAAGAGACCCAGTACTTC
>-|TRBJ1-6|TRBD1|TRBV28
CASSPGQALSPLHF
TGTGCCAGCAGCCCGGGACAGGCTCTTTCACCCCTCCACTTT
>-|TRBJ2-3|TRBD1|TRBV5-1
CASSRPGTGGTDTQYF
TGCGCCAGCAGTCGTCCCGGGACAGGGGGTACAGATACGCAGTATTTT